A single sample gave rise to the 10 T cell receptor beta chains below, sequenced in a study of blood T cell repertoires in COVID-19. Sequenced by immunoSEQ multiplex PCR; TCRdb stores in-frame clones only, minus some. The repertoire holds 250,000 to 350,000 clones, with roughly 84% as singletons. The sequencing sample was made of peripheral blood. These receptors were obtained from a human donor with COVID-19, enrolled during active disease. The donor label of this sample is uncertain.

The chain joins TRBV10-3 to TRBJ1-4; D is perhaps TRBD1 (5 bases). CDR1 is ENHRY, CDR2 SYGVKD, per germline. V was pared by 2 bases and J by 3 bases, with 13 bases between. The CDR3 is 16 amino acids. The CDR3 DNA sequence: TGTGCCATCAGTGAGCCCCCAGGGAATTCTAATGAAAAACTGTTTTTT. It encodes CAISEPPGNSNEKLFF.

This rearrangement joins TRBV18 to TRBJ1-2; 9 bases map to TRBD1. J was trimmed by 4 bases and V by 3 bases; bases with no gene match: 6. Germline CDR1 KGHSH, CDR2 LQKENI. The CDR3 has 15 residues. The CDR3 region has the DNA TGTGCCAGCTCACCTTCGGGACAGGGATCCTATGGCTACACCTTC. It yields the protein CASSPSGQGSYGYTF.

This chain connects TRBV5-1 to TRBJ2-1; a weak D match, TRBD1 (5 bases). The CDR3 spans 16 residues. Germline values: CDR1 SGHRS, CDR2 YFSETQ. V was clipped by 0 bases and J by 4 bases, with 14 bases between them. DNA for the CDR3: TGCGCCAGCAGCTTGGAGGGGTATAGGAAATACAATGAGCAGTTCTTC. Translation: CASSLEGYRKYNEQFF.

This clone showed up just once. The CDR3 loop is CASSGQENTEAFF. In DNA, the CDR3 is TGTGCCAGCTCAGGACAGGAGAACACTGAAGCTTTCTTT. The chain employs TRBV28 and TRBJ1-1, with 7 bases aligning to TRBD1. CDR1 is MDHEN, CDR2 SYDVKM, per germline. The CDR3 has 13 amino acids. The V gene end was trimmed by 8 bases and the J gene end by 1 base; junction bases not matched to a gene: 4. The whole variable domain, remainder taken from reference TRBV28 and TRBJ1-1, is DVKVTQSSRYLVKRTGEKVFLECVQDMDHENMFWYRQDPGLGLRLIYFSYDVKMKEKGDIPEGYSVSREKKERFSLILESASTNQTSMYLCASSGQENTEAFFGQGTRLTVV.

The gene calls are TRBV27 and TRBJ1-2; 10 bases match TRBD1. V lost 6 bases to trimming and J lost 0 bases; unmatched junction nucleotides: 10. There are 17 residues in the CDR3. Germline V gives CDR1 MNHEY, CDR2 SMNVEV (reference sequence). In DNA form, the CDR3 reads TGTGCCAGCAGCCCAGGACAGGGGGAGACGACTAACTATGGCTACACCTTC. As protein: CASSPGQGETTNYGYTF.

CDR3 in DNA: TGTGCCAGCAGTTACGGAGGAGGACAGCCCCAGCATTTT. As protein: CASSYGGGQPQHF. The chain links TRBV12-3 or TRBV12-4 to TRBJ1-5, with D unresolved. The length of the CDR3 is 13 residues. Trimming shortened V by 4 bases and J by 7 bases, and 11 bases separated the two germline ends.

The rearrangement uses TRBV2 and TRBJ2-5; 16 bases align to TRBD2. The CDR3 is made up of 16 amino acids. Germline V gives CDR1 SNHLY, CDR2 FYNNEI. V lost 8 bases and J lost 5; bases outside the gene matches: 8. CDR3 protein: CASRGTSGRAWETQYF. CDR3 nucleotide sequence: TGTGCCAGCCGGGGGACTAGCGGGAGGGCCTGGGAGACCCAGTACTTC. The full variable domain, with the rest looked up from reference TRBV2 and TRBJ2-5, is EPEVTQTPSHQVTQMGQEVILRCVPISNHLYFYWYRQILGQKVEFLVSFYNNEISEKSEIFDDQFSVERPDGSNFTLKIRSTKLEDSAMYFCASRGTSGRAWETQYFGPGTRLLVL.

The V gene is TRBV7-2, the J gene TRBJ1-2; D is uncertain. The germline CDR1 and CDR2 sequences are SGHTA and FQGNSA. Trimming stripped 6 bases from V and 0 bases from J, with 17 bases between. There are 16 residues in the CDR3. The CDR3 coding sequence is TGTGCCAGCAGACTAATCATTCCTCTAGCTAACTATGGCTACACCTTC. Translated: CASRLIIPLANYGYTF.

Only one count was recorded for this clone. The V gene is TRBV5-1, the J gene TRBJ2-3; TRBD2 is a possible D gene (6 bases). This CDR3 comprises 14 residues. CDR1 is SGHRS, CDR2 YFSETQ, per germline. The V end was cut by 4 bases, the J end by 0 bases, with 9 bases between. This CDR3 is CASSRGTSTDTQYF. In nucleotides, the CDR3 is TGCGCCAGCAGCCGCGGGACTAGCACAGATACGCAGTATTTT.

The chain links TRBV11-1 to TRBJ2-5, with 8 positions matching TRBD2. Germline loops: CDR1 SGHAT, CDR2 FQDESV (reference sequence). Unmatched junction bases numbered 2, after V lost 5 bases and J lost 3 bases. The CDR3 has 13 residues. The CDR3 region is CASSRSGEETQYF. The CDR3 coding sequence is TGTGCCAGCAGCCGTAGCGGGGAAGAGACCCAGTACTTC.